The sample holds many counts of the clone carrying this TCR beta chain. Regions amplified from RNA transcripts were the TCR beta CDR3 regions. In the first-round RT-PCR of the TCR CDR3, the HTBI primer set was used. TCRdb recomputed calls from the multiplex PCR reads with MiXCR, one row per CDR3 protein. The sample includes roughly 420,000 distinct CDR3 sequences, roughly an eighth seen only once; the top ten take 5.3%. This sample was taken from a study of T cells in Graves' hyperthyroidism and ophthalmopathy. CDR3 length equals 12 residues. Germline lookup yields CDR1 MDHEN and CDR2 SYDVKM. The germline V and J ends were trimmed by 7 bases and 4 bases, with 10 bases remaining between them.

The specimen sequenced was blood. The rearrangement uses TRBV28 and TRBJ1-1; no clear D gene. This TCR came from a woman aged 18 to 35 with Graves' hyperthyroidism. CDR3 sequence reads: CASMVRGTEAFF. CDR3 nucleotides: TGTGCCAGCATGGTTCGGGGCACTGAAGCTTTCTTT.